Described below is a single T cell receptor beta chain sequence and its context. The data are from a study of cytomegalovirus exposure and HLA in healthy donors. Libraries were prepared by immunoSEQ multiplex PCR; TCRdb keeps only in-frame clonotypes and omits some of them. Among 150,000 to 200,000 clones listed, 91% were seen once. The germline V gene encodes CDR1 SGDLS and CDR2 YYNGEE. CDR3 length: 16 residues. Trimming took off 2 bases at V and 0 bases at J, with 9 bases between the two ends. This receptor was taken from a woman aged 18-35 years in good health and CMV-seropositive. Sequenced: PBMCs. The chain joins TRBV9 to TRBJ2-6, with D possibly matching TRBD1 (5 bases). The DNA of the CDR3 is TGTGCCAGCAGCGTTCAGGGTAACTCTGGGGCCAACGTCCTGACTTTC. It is translated as CASSVQGNSGANVLTF. The whole variable domain, remainder taken from reference TRBV9 and TRBJ2-6, is DSGVTQTPKHLITATGQRVTLRCSPRSGDLSVYWYQQSLDQGLQFLIQYYNGEERAKGNILERFSAQQFPDLHSELNLSSLELGDSALYFCASSVQGNSGANVLTFGAGSRLTVL.